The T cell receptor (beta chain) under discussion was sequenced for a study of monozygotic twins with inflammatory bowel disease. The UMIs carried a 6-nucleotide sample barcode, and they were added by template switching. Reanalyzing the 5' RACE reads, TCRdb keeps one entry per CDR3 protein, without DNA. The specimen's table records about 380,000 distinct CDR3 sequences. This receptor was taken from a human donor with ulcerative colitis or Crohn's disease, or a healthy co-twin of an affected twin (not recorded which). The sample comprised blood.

The CDR3 region is CASSQGTGTTRNEQYF. The chain has TRBV14 and TRBJ2-7; TCRdb's D call, TRBD1, is unchecked because there is no DNA. Germline V CDR1 and CDR2: SGHDN, FVKESK. The CDR3 consists of 16 residues.